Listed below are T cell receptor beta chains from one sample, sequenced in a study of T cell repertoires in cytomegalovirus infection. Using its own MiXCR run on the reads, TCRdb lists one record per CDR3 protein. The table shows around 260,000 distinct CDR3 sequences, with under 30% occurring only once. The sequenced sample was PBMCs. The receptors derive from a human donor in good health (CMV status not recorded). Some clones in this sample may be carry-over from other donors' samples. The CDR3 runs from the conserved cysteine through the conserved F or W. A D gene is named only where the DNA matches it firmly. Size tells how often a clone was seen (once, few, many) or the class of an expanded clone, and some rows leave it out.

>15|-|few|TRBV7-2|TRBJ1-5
CASSLTPGVDQPQHF
TGTGCCAGCAGCTTAACTCCAGGGGTGGATCAGCCCCAGCATTTT
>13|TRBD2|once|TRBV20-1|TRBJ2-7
CSASSGATYEQYF
TGCAGTGCCAGTAGCGGGGCTACCTACGAGCAGTACTTC
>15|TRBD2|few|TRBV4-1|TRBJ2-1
CASSQASGGYNEQFF
TGCGCCAGCAGCCAGGCTAGCGGGGGGTACAATGAGCAGTTCTTC
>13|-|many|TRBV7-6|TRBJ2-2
CASSLSQTGELFF
TGTGCCAGCAGCTTATCCCAAACCGGGGAGCTGTTTTTT
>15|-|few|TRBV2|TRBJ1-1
CASRARGTVNTEAFF
TGTGCCAGCAGGGCCCGGGGGACGGTGAACACTGAAGCTTTCTTT
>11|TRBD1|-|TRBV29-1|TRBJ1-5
CSVRGPQPQHF
TGCAGCGTGAGGGGGCCTCAGCCCCAGCATTTT
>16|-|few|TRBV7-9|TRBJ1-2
CASSSTGTVIYYGYTF
TGTGCCAGCAGCTCCACCGGGACCGTGATTTACTATGGCTACACCTTC
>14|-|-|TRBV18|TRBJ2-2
CASSPAGPTGELFF
TGTGCCAGCTCACCGGCCGGGCCCACCGGGGAGCTGTTTTTT
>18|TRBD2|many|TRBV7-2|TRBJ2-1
CASSTGTSGSYPYNEQFF
TGTGCCAGCAGCACCGGGACTAGCGGGAGCTACCCCTACAATGAGCAGTTCTTC
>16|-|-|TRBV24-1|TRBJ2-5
CATSDGQASVRETQYF
TGTGCCACCAGTGATGGGCAAGCTAGCGTTAGAGAGACCCAGTACTTC
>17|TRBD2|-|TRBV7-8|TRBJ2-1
CASSLARLAGAYNEQFF
TGTGCCAGCAGCTTAGCGAGACTAGCGGGAGCGTACAATGAGCAGTTCTTC
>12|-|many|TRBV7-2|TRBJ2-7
CASREVAYEQYF
TGTGCCAGCAGAGAAGTCGCCTACGAGCAGTACTTC
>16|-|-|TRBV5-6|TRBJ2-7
CASSFRVLNPAPEQYF
TGTGCCAGCAGCTTCAGGGTCCTTAATCCCGCTCCCGAGCAGTACTTC
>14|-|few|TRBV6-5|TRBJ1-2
CASSYSAGNYGYTF
TGTGCCAGCAGTTACAGCGCAGGGAACTATGGCTACACCTTC
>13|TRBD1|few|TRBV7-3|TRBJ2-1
CASSIGQANEQFF
TGTGCCAGCAGCATCGGACAGGCCAATGAGCAGTTCTTC
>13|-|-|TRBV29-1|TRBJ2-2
CSVAGGLTGELFF
TGCAGCGTTGCGGGGGGCCTCACCGGGGAGCTGTTTTTT
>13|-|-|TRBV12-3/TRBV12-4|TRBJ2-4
CASSTTAKNIQYF
TGTGCCAGCAGCACAACGGCCAAAAACATTCAGTACTTC
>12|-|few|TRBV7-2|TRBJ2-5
CASSYPAKTQYF
TGTGCCAGCAGCTACCCGGCCAAGACCCAGTACTTC
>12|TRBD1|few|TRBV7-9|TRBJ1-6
CATGQDHSPLHF
TGTGCCACAGGACAGGATCATTCACCCCTCCACTTT
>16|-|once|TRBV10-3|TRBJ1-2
CAISESSRASNYGYTF
TGTGCCATCAGTGAGTCGTCCCGGGCCTCTAACTATGGCTACACCTTC
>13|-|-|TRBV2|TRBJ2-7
CASSLQGLLEQYF
TGTGCCAGCAGCCTACAGGGTCTCCTGGAGCAGTACTTC
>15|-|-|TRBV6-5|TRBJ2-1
CASSYRGTFYNEQFF
TGTGCCAGCAGTTACAGGGGGACCTTCTACAATGAGCAGTTCTTC
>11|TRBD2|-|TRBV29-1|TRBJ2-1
CSVASGDEQFF
TGCAGCGTAGCTAGCGGAGATGAGCAGTTCTTC
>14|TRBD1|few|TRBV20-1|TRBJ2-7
CSARKTGLGYEQYF
TGCAGTGCTAGAAAGACAGGGCTCGGCTACGAGCAGTACTTC
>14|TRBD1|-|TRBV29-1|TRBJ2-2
CSVATGGNTGELFF
TGCAGCGTTGCCACAGGGGGGAACACCGGGGAGCTGTTTTTT
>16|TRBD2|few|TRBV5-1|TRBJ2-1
CASSLGLAGGPIEQFF
TGCGCCAGCAGCTTGGGCCTAGCGGGGGGGCCTATTGAGCAGTTCTTC
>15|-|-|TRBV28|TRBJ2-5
CASSLFVSFQETQYF
TGTGCCAGCAGTTTATTCGTCTCCTTTCAAGAGACCCAGTACTTC
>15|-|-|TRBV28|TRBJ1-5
CASRTGGGSNQPQHF
TGTGCCAGCAGGACCGGTGGTGGCAGCAATCAGCCCCAGCATTTT
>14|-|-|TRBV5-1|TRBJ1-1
CASTSTGPNTEAFF
TGCGCCAGCACCTCGACAGGCCCCAACACTGAAGCTTTCTTT
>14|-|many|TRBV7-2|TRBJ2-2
CASSLTGSTGELFF
TGTGCCAGCAGCTTAACAGGGAGCACCGGGGAGCTGTTTTTT
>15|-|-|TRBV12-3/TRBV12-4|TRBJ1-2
CASSSDLAPIYGYTF
TGTGCCAGCAGTTCCGACCTGGCACCTATCTATGGCTACACCTTC
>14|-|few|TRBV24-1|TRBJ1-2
CATSDLTGSYGYTF
TGTGCCACCAGTGATCTGACAGGCTCCTATGGCTACACCTTC
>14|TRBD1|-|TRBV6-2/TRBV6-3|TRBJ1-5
CASSRTGVVQPQHF
TGTGCCAGCAGTCGTACAGGGGTGGTTCAGCCCCAGCATTTT
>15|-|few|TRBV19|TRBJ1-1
CASNVRTGQNTEAFF
TGTGCCAGTAACGTACGAACAGGGCAGAACACTGAAGCTTTCTTT
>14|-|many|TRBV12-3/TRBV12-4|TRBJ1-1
CASSLVRAPTEAFF
TGTGCCAGCAGTTTAGTCAGGGCGCCCACTGAAGCTTTCTTT
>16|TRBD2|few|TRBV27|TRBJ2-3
CASSRGTSGSPDTQYF
TGTGCCAGCAGTCGAGGGACTAGCGGGAGTCCAGATACGCAGTATTTT
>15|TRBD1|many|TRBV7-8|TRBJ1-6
CASSYNRGGNSPLHF
TGTGCCAGCAGTTACAACAGGGGAGGGAATTCACCCCTCCACTTT
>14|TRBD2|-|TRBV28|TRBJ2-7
CASSAGTSAYEQHF
TGTGCCAGCAGCGCCGGGACTAGCGCCTACGAGCAGCACTTC
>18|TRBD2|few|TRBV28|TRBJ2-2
CASSLELAGGPRTGELFF
TGTGCCAGCAGTTTAGAGCTAGCGGGGGGCCCGAGGACCGGGGAGCTGTTTTTT
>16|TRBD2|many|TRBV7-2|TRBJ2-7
CASSLVGGGSTYEQYF
TGTGCCAGCAGCTTAGTGGGCGGCGGGAGCACCTACGAGCAGTACTTC
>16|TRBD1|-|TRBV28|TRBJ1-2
CASSLQPGTGGRGYTF
TGTGCCAGCAGTTTACAACCCGGGACAGGGGGCCGCGGCTACACCTTC
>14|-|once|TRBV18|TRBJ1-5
CASSRGRGNQPQHF
TGTGCCAGCTCACGGGGGAGGGGTAATCAGCCCCAGCATTTT
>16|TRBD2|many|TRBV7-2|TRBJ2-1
CASSFVTSASYNEQFF
TGTGCCAGCAGCTTCGTGACTAGCGCTTCCTACAATGAGCAGTTCTTC
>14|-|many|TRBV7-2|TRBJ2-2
CASSPSWQHGELFF
TGTGCCAGCAGCCCCTCCTGGCAGCACGGGGAGCTGTTTTTT
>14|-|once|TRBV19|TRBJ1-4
CARKWRTGNEKLFF
TGTGCCAGGAAGTGGCGGACGGGGAATGAAAAACTGTTTTTT
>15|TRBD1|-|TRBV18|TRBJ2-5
CASSPYRDRGETQYF
TGTGCCAGCTCACCATACCGGGACAGGGGAGAGACCCAGTACTTC
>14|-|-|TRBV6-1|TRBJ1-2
CASSEALDPYGYTF
TGTGCCAGCAGTGAAGCGCTGGACCCCTATGGCTACACCTTC
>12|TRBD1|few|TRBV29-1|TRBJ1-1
CSVGPGGSEAFF
TGCAGCGTTGGCCCAGGGGGCTCTGAAGCTTTCTTT
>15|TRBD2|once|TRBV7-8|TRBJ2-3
CASSYSGIGTDTQYF
TGTGCCAGCAGCTATAGCGGGATCGGCACAGATACGCAGTATTTT
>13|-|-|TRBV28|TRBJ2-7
CASSAGQGSEQYF
TGTGCCAGCAGCGCCGGGCAGGGAAGCGAGCAGTACTTC
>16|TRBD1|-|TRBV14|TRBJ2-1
CASSHIGQGRGNEQFF
TGTGCCAGCAGCCATATAGGACAGGGGCGAGGCAATGAGCAGTTCTTC
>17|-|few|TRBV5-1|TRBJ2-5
CASSFSLGEGGQETQYF
TGCGCCAGCAGCTTTTCCCTCGGGGAAGGGGGCCAAGAGACCCAGTACTTC
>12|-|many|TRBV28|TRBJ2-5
CASTRGIETQYF
TGTGCCAGCACTCGGGGGATAGAGACCCAGTACTTC
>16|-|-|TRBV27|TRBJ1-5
CASSLRRSTLNQPQHF
TGTGCCAGCAGTTTACGCCGCAGTACTCTCAATCAGCCCCAGCATTTT